The TCR beta chain described here comes from a study of Graves' ophthalmopathy and Graves' hyperthyroidism. General study findings and limits: Between ophthalmopathy and stable hyperthyroidism, a 13-signature model drew a separation with about 88% sensitivity and around 80% specificity.

V was trimmed by 2 bases and J by 10 bases, leaving 9 bases between them. CDR3 length equals 13 residues. Germline V lookup: CDR1 SNHLY, CDR2 FYNNEI. Scientists amplified the TCR beta CDR3 regions from RNA transcripts. After a first-round RT-PCR with HTBI primers, a second-round multiplex PCR was run. TCRdb passed the multiplex PCR reads through MiXCR, listing each CDR3 protein once. Of approximately 500,000 distinct CDR3 sequences listed, approximately 14% are singletons. Moderate-to-severe activity, with CAS ≥3, NOSPECS ≥4 and duration under 3 months, characterized the donors with ophthalmopathy. What supplied the PBMCs was roughly 10 ml of fresh peripheral blood. Many counts were recorded for this clonotype. Its cognate antigen is unknown.

This clonotype was sampled from a woman in her twenties or thirties with Graves' ophthalmopathy. The chain uses TRBV2 and TRBJ1-6; maybe TRBD1 (5 bases). What was sequenced was blood. In nucleotides, the CDR3 is TGTGCCAGCAGTGAAAGACAGCTATCACCCCTCCACTTT. Encoded protein: CASSERQLSPLHF.